This TCR beta chain stems from a study of T-cell memory formation after mild COVID-19. Overall study: TCR clusters mostly belonged to single donors.

5'RACE primed at constant segments yielded TCR alpha and TCR beta cDNA libraries bearing sample barcodes and UMIs. MiXCR, applied by TCRdb to the 5' RACE reads, yields one record per CDR3 protein. The data hold roughly 610,000 distinct CDR3 sequences, with roughly a sixth observed a single time. In germline, CDR1 is SGHVS, CDR2 FNYEAQ. V gave up 0 bases and J gave up 5 bases; unmatched junction bases: 4. The CDR3 is made up of 16 amino acids. A few counts support this clonotype. This rearrangement joins TRBV7-6 to TRBJ2-5, with 12 bases fitting TRBD1. The sequence came from an adult woman who had mild COVID-19 (a few samples of this study predate the infection). Cell type and time point are not known. The sequencing input was PBMCs or a T cell subset sorted from them (not recorded which). The DNA of the CDR3 is TGTGCCAGCAGCTTAGCGGGACAGGGGGCCTTCGAGACCCAGTACTTC. This translates into CASSLAGQGAFETQYF.